Listed below are T cell receptor beta chains from one sample, sequenced in a study of control samples from healthy donors and cancer patients. The protocol was immunoSEQ multiplex PCR, while the TCRdb copy is restricted to in-frame clones and leaves out a portion. There are 65,000 to 95,000 clones in the sample; approximately 87% occur only once, and 15% to 25% lies in the top ten. Sample: blood. The source is a man over 45 in good health. CDR3s include the opening cysteine and the closing phenylalanine or tryptophan. D genes are given only for firm matches. Clone sizes are given selectively: once, few, many, or a class where the clone is expanded.

D	J	V	size	DNA	CDR3
TRBD2	TRBJ2-2	TRBV5-1	.	TGCGCCAGCAGCTTGTCGCCTAGCGGGAGTACCGGGGAGCTGTTTTTT	CASSLSPSGSTGELFF
TRBD1	TRBJ2-7	TRBV28	.	TGTGCCAGCAGTTCTCAGGGGGCGAAAGAGAACGAGCAGTACTTC	CASSSQGAKENEQYF
.	TRBJ1-1	TRBV21-1	.	.	CASRRVWARGTEAFF
.	TRBJ2-3	TRBV4-3	once	TGCGCCAGCAGCCCTAGCTCCGATACGCAGTATTTT	CASSPSSDTQYF
TRBD2	TRBJ2-3	TRBV24-1	.	TGTGCCACCAGTGATTCTAGCGGGGGGCGCACAGATACGCAGTATTTT	CATSDSSGGRTDTQYF
TRBD1	TRBJ1-2	TRBV11-2	.	TGTGCCAGCACTCCAGGGGGCGCGGGCTATGGCTACACCTTC	CASTPGGAGYGYTF
.	TRBJ1-1	TRBV30	.	TGTGCCCGCACCCGGACAGTGAACACTGAAGCTTTCTTT	CARTRTVNTEAFF
.	TRBJ2-2	TRBV9	.	TGTGCCAGCACCGGGACCGGGGAGCTGTTTTTT	CASTGTGELFF
TRBD2	TRBJ2-1	TRBV4-1	few	TGCGCCAGCAGCCAAGAGGCATGGCGGGGGGTCGGTACTGAGCAGTTCTTC	CASSQEAWRGVGTEQFF
.	TRBJ2-6	TRBV4-1	few	TGCGCCAGCAGCCAACTTACCACAGGGCCTCTCAACTCTGGGGCCAACGTCCTGACTTTC	CASSQLTTGPLNSGANVLTF